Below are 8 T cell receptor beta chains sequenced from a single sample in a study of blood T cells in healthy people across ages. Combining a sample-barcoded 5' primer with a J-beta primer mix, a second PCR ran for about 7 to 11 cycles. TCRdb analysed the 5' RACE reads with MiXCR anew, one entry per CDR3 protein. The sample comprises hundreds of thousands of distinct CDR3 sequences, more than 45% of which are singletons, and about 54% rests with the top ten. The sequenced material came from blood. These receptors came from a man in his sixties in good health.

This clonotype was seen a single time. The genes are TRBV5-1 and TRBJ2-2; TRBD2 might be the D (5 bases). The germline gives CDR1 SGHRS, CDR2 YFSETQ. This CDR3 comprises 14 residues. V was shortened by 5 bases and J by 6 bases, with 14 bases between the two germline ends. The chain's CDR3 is CASRLYRAAGELFF. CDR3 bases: TGCGCCAGCAGGCTTTACAGAGCGGCCGGGGAGCTGTTTTTT.

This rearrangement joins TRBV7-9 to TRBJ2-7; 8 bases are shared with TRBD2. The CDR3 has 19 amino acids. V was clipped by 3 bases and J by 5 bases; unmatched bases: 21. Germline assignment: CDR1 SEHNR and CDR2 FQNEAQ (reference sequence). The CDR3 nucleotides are TGTGCCAGCAGCTTCAACGGGGCCGGAGGCAGGACTAGCCGACACGAGCAGTACTTC. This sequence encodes CASSFNGAGGRTSRHEQYF.

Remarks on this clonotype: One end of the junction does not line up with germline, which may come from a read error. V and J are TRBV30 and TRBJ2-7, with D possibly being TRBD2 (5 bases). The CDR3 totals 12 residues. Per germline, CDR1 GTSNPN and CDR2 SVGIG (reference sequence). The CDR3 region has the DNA TGTGCCCGGAGGTCAAATTCCTACGAGCAGTACTTC. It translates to CARRSNSYEQYF.

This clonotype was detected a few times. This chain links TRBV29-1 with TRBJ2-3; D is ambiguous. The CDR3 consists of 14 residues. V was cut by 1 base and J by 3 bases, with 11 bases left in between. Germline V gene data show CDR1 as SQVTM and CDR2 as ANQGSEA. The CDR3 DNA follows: TGCAGCGTTGAAGGCGGAAAAGAGACAGATACGCAGTATTTT. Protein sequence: CSVEGGKETDTQYF.

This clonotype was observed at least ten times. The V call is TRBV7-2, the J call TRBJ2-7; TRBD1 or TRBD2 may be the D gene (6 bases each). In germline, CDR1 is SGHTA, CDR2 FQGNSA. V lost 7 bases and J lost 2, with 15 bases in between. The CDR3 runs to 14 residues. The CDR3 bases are TGTGCCAGCACGCTCGCGGGGACACCCTACGAGCAGTACTTC. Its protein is CASTLAGTPYEQYF.

The CDR3 spells CASNGARGYNEQFF. CDR3 in DNA: TGTGCCAGCAACGGGGCCCGGGGCTACAATGAGCAGTTCTTC. The V gene is TRBV2, the J gene TRBJ2-1; the D call may be TRBD1 or TRBD2 (5 bases each). Per the germline V gene, CDR1 is SNHLY and CDR2 is FYNNEI. Trimming removed 7 bases from V and 3 bases from J, with 13 bases in between. This CDR3 comprises 14 residues.

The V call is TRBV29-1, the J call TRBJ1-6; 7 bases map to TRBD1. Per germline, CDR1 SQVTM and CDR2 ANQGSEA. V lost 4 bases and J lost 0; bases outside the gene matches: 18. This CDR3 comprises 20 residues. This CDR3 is CSVVPLPGQSKSSYNSPLHF. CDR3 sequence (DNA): TGCAGCGTTGTCCCCCTCCCGGGACAGTCCAAGAGCTCCTATAATTCACCCCTCCACTTT.

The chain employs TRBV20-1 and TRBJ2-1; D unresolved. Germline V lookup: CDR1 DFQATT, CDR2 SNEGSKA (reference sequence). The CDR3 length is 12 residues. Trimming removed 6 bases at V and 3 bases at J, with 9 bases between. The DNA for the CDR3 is TGCAGTGCCAACCTCCTCTACAATGAGCAGTTCTTC. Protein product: CSANLLYNEQFF.